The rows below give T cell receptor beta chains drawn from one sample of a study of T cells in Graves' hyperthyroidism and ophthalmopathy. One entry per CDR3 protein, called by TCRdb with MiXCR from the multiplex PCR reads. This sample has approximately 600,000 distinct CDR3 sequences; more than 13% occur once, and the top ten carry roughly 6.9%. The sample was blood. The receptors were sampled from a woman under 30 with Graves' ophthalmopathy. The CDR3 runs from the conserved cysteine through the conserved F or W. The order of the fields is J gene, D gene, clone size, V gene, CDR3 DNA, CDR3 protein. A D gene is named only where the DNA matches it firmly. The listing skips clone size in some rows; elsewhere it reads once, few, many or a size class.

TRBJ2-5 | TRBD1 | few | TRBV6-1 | TGTGCCAGCGGGACGCGGACAGGCGAAATAGAGACCCAGTACTTC | CASGTRTGEIETQYF
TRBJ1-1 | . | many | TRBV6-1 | TGTGCCAGCAGTGAATCCGACGGGGGACGGGGTCGCACTGAAGCTTTCTTT | CASSESDGGRGRTEAFF
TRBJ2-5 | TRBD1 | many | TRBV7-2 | TGTGCCAGCAGCTTAAGGACAGGGGACGTGGAGACCCAGTACTTC | CASSLRTGDVETQYF
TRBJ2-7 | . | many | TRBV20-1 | TGCAGTGCTGGCTGGCTCGGGCACGAGCAGTACTTC | CSAGWLGHEQYF
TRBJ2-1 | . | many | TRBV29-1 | TGCAGCGTTTGGGTAATTAATGAGCAGTTCTTC | CSVWVINEQFF
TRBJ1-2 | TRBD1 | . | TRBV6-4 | TGTGCCAGCAGTGACTCGGGACAGGGGGCTGATGGCTACACCTTC | CASSDSGQGADGYTF
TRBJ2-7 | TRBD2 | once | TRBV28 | TGTGCCAGCAGCCCTAATCCGGGACTAGCGGGAGGGCCTTACGAGCAGTACTTC | CASSPNPGLAGGPYEQYF
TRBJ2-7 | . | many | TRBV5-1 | TGCGCCAGCAGCTGGACAAGCTCCTACGAGCAGTACTTC | CASSWTSSYEQYF
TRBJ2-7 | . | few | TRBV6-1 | TGTGCCAGCACTGCCCGGGAAGGAGCCTACGAGCAGTACTTC | CASTAREGAYEQYF
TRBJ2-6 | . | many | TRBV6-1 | TGTGCCAGCAGACCTGACAGACGCTCTGGGGCCAACGTCCTGACTTTC | CASRPDRRSGANVLTF
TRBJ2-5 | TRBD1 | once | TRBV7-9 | TGTGCCAGCAGCTCTGGACAGGGGGCTTGGGAGACCCAGTACTTC | CASSSGQGAWETQYF
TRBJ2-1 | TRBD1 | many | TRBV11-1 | TGTGCCAGCAGCGCGGGACAGGGGGCTGGTGAGCAGTTCTTC | CASSAGQGAGEQFF
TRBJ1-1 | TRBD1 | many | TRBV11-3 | TGTGCCAGCAGCTTAGATCCGGCCAGGGGGCGACCCAACACTGAAGCTTTCTTT | CASSLDPARGRPNTEAFF
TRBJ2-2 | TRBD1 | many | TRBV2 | TGTGCCAGCAGTGTTCAGGGGGCCACCGGGGAGCTGTTTTTT | CASSVQGATGELFF
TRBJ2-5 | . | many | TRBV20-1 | TGCAGTGCTAGAGGACAGGAAGAGACCCAGTACTTC | CSARGQEETQYF
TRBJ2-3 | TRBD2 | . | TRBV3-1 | TGTGCCAGCAGCCAAGCGCGGACTAGCGGGACAGGCACAGGTACGCAGTATTTT | CASSQARTSGTGTGTQYF
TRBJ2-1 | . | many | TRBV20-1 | TGCAGTGCCGCGCTAGGGACGGGGGCTGGCAATGAGCAGTTCTTC | CSAALGTGAGNEQFF
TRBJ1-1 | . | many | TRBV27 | TGTGCCAGCAGTCCCCGAAGGAGGGAGGCTGATAACACTGAAGCTTTCTTT | CASSPRRREADNTEAFF
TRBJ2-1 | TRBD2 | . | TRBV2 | TGTGCCAGCAAACCGGGAGGGGGCAATGAGCAGTTCTTC | CASKPGGGNEQFF
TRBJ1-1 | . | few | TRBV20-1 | TGCAGTGCTAGTGACGGGAGGGCCACTGAAGCTTTCTTT | CSASDGRATEAFF
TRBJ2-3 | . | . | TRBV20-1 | TGCAGTGGAGGGCTCAGGGCCACAGATACGCAGTATTTT | CSGGLRATDTQYF
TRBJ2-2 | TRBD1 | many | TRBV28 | TGTGCCAGCAGTTACAGGGGGATCAACACCGGGGAGCTGTTTTTT | CASSYRGINTGELFF
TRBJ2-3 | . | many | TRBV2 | TGTGCCATCCGGACCTACGAGCGAGATACGCAGTATTTT | CAIRTYERDTQYF
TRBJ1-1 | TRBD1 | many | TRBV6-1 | TGTGCCAGCGCGAGAACAGGGGGGAACACTGAAGCTTTCTTT | CASARTGGNTEAFF
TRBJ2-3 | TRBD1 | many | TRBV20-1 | TGCAGTGCTAGAGAAAGCCGACAGGGCCCAGATACGCAGTATTTT | CSARESRQGPDTQYF
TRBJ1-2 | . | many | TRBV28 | TGTGCCACCACGCGGGCGGACAGTTTCGACTATGGCTACACCTTC | CATTRADSFDYGYTF
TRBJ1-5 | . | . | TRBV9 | TGTGCCAGCAGCGTAGGGGGGGGTCCGGATCAGCCCCAGCATTTT | CASSVGGGPDQPQHF
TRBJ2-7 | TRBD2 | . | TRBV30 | TGTGCCTGGAGTTCGACTAGCGGGACCTACGAGCAGTACTTC | CAWSSTSGTYEQYF